The 17 T cell receptor beta chains listed next were all sequenced from one sample in a study of response to subunit inactivated influenza vaccine. Using its own MiXCR run on the RT-PCR reads, TCRdb lists one record per CDR3 protein. Of about 580,000 distinct CDR3 sequences in the sample, around 13% were seen once. The material sequenced was PBMCs from blood, taken about 13 days after vaccination. Receptors originate from a man in his fifties who received an inactivated influenza vaccine.

This clonotype was recorded many times. This rearrangement joins TRBV20-1 to TRBJ2-5; tentatively, D is TRBD2 (6 bases). Germline CDR1 reads DFQATT; CDR2 reads SNEGSKA (reference sequence). The CDR3 extends over 16 amino acids. Trimming shortened V by 1 base and J by 0 bases, and 15 bases separated the two germline ends. DNA for the CDR3: TGCAGTGCTAGAGCTGGAGAACGGGGGTACCAAGAGACCCAGTACTTC. It is translated as CSARAGERGYQETQYF.

This clonotype was seen many times. This sequence joins TRBV4-1 and TRBJ2-3; 7 positions match TRBD1. Germline V gene data show CDR1 as MGHRA and CDR2 as YSYEKL. The V gene end was trimmed by 3 bases and the J gene end by 0 bases; junction bases not matched to a gene: 3. CDR3 length equals 15 residues. The CDR3 region has the DNA TGCGCCAGCAGCCACACAGGGGACAGCACAGATACGCAGTATTTT. This gives the protein CASSHTGDSTDTQYF.

In this sample, this clonotype turned up many times. The chain links TRBV12-3 or TRBV12-4 to TRBJ1-4; D uncertain. The CDR3 is made up of 16 amino acids. Trimming shortened V by 3 bases and J by 8 bases, and 19 bases separated the two germline ends. CDR3 sequence: CASSFPLGKGEEKLFF. As DNA, the CDR3 is TGTGCCAGCAGTTTCCCCCTGGGTAAAGGAGAAGAAAAACTGTTTTTT.

The V and J genes are TRBV12-3 or TRBV12-4 and TRBJ2-7; TRBD2 might be the D (5 bases). The CDR3 consists of 13 residues. V was shortened by 3 bases and J by 6 bases, with 12 bases between the two germline ends. The CDR3 DNA sequence: TGTGCCAGCAGTTTTTTGGGAGTTGGCGAGCAGTACTTC. As protein: CASSFLGVGEQYF.

Only a few counts were recorded for this clonotype. The gene calls are TRBV4-3 and TRBJ1-5; D is unclear. Germline CDR1 LGHNA, CDR2 YSLEER. The CDR3 spans 14 residues. The ends were cut back, 2 bases at V and 4 bases at J, with 9 bases in the middle. CDR3 in amino acids: CASSQYFGNQPQHF. CDR3 bases: TGCGCCAGCAGCCAATATTTTGGAAATCAGCCCCAGCATTTT.

The V gene is TRBV7-2, the J gene TRBJ2-3, with 13 bases fitting TRBD2. The V and J ends lost 0 bases and 1 base, in that order; junction bases with no gene match: 4. CDR1 and CDR2 (germline): SGHTA, FQGNSA. The CDR3 totals 18 residues. The CDR3 DNA sequence: TGTGCCAGCAGCTTAGCTGGACTAGCGGGGGTTCGCACAGATACGCAGTATTTT. Its protein product is CASSLAGLAGVRTDTQYF.

This clonotype was observed a few times. The chain recombines TRBV5-1 with TRBJ1-1; no reliable D call. V shed 0 bases and J shed 4 bases, with 10 bases lying between them. The CDR3 runs 14 residues. Germline assignment: CDR1 SGHRS and CDR2 YFSETQ. The CDR3 is CASSLGGGPTEAFF. CDR3 nucleotide sequence: TGCGCCAGCAGCTTGGGGGGAGGGCCCACTGAAGCTTTCTTT.

This clonotype turned up a few times. The V and J genes are TRBV24-1 and TRBJ2-7, with D possibly matching TRBD2 (6 bases). Germline V gene data show CDR1 as KGHDR and CDR2 as SFDVKD. This CDR3 is 13 amino acids long. Trimming cost V 5 bases and J 6 bases, with 13 bases left between them. The CDR3 DNA follows: TGTGCCACCAGTGGCGGGGCCCTCCCCGAGCAGTACTTC. This codes for CATSGGALPEQYF.

This clonotype was counted a few times. The chain links TRBV11-1 to TRBJ1-5, with D unresolved. The germline gives CDR1 SGHAT, CDR2 FQDESV (reference sequence). V was clipped by 7 bases and J by 0 bases, with 19 bases between them. CDR3 length: 17 amino acids. The CDR3 is CASTQGLGDHSNQPQHF. The CDR3 region has the DNA TGTGCCAGCACTCAAGGGCTCGGAGACCATAGCAATCAGCCCCAGCATTTT.

Details on this clonotype: A much larger clone is a single base away; this may be a read error. The CDR3 coding sequence is TGTGCCAGCAGCTCACCACAAAGGGACAGATACAATGAGCAGTTCTTC. Protein product: CASSSPQRDRYNEQFF. V gene TRBV11-2 combines with J gene TRBJ2-1; 7 nucleotides match TRBD1. With 4 bases clipped from V and 4 bases from J, the junction kept 10 bases outside the gene matches. The CDR3 is 16 residues long. CDR1 SGHAT and CDR2 FQNNGV come from the germline V gene.

The CDR3: CSARVPGTRANEQFF. CDR3 nucleotides: TGCAGTGCTAGAGTCCCCGGGACTAGAGCGAATGAGCAGTTCTTC. The genes are TRBV20-1 and TRBJ2-1; TRBD2 agrees at 8 bases. J was trimmed by 7 bases and V by 1 base; bases with no gene match: 9. This CDR3 is built from 15 residues. Germline CDR1 and CDR2: DFQATT and SNEGSKA (reference sequence).

The chain joins TRBV20-1 to TRBJ2-2; 13 bases align to TRBD2. This CDR3 is 16 amino acids long. The V and J ends lost 2 bases and 6 bases, in that order; junction bases with no gene match: 6. The germline CDR1 and CDR2 sequences are DFQATT and SNEGSKA (reference sequence). The CDR3 nucleotides read TGCAGTGCTAGATCAAGGACTAGCGGGAGATCCGGGGAGCTGTTTTTT. Translation: CSARSRTSGRSGELFF.

The sample holds a few counts of this clonotype. The chain recombines TRBV20-1 with TRBJ1-4; 8 positions match TRBD1. CDR1 and CDR2 from the germline V gene are DFQATT and SNEGSKA (reference sequence). Losses at the gene ends were 3 bases for V and 7 bases for J; bases not matched to a gene: 7. The CDR3 is 14 residues long. The CDR3 loop reads CSARETGDGEKLFF. The CDR3, as DNA: TGCAGTGCTAGGGAGACAGGGGATGGTGAAAAACTGTTTTTT.

CDR3 DNA sequence: TGTGCCAGCTCACGACGGGCAACTAATGAAAAACTGTTTTTT. This sequence encodes CASSRRATNEKLFF. J is TRBJ1-4 and V is TRBV18; D gene ambiguous. V was shortened by 4 bases and J by 0 bases, with 6 bases between the two germline ends. CDR1 is KGHSH, CDR2 LQKENI, per germline. The CDR3 covers 14 residues.

The J gene is TRBJ2-3, the V gene TRBV19; 9 bases are a match to TRBD2. Trimming took 5 bases from V and 1 from J; bases not matched to a gene: 4. Germline loops: CDR1 LNHDA, CDR2 SQIVND (reference sequence). This CDR3 region has 15 residues. The chain's CDR3 is CASSQAGGGTDTQYF. As DNA, the CDR3 is TGTGCCAGTAGTCAAGCGGGAGGCGGCACAGATACGCAGTATTTT.

This clonotype was detected only a few times. The germline gene is not matched at one end of the junction; a read error may be the cause. This chain uses TRBV12-5 with TRBJ1-5, with no clear D. The CDR3 is 11 amino acids. Germline V gene sequence: CDR1 LGHNT, CDR2 FRNRAP. The CDR3 loop reads CASDLKQPQHF. CDR3 nucleotide sequence: TGTGCTAGTGATTTGAAGCAGCCCCAGCATTTT.

The V call is TRBV20-1, the J call TRBJ1-6; D call uncertain. There are 13 residues in the CDR3. Trimming cost V 6 bases and J 8 bases, with 14 bases left between them. The germline V gene has CDR1 DFQATT and CDR2 SNEGSKA (reference sequence). The CDR3 region is CSAVTRVDSPLHF. The CDR3, as DNA: TGCAGTGCGGTGACCCGGGTTGATTCACCCCTCCACTTT.